This entry lists 2 T cell receptor beta chains sequenced from one sample in a study of T cell repertoires in cytomegalovirus infection. What these receptors recognize is not known. Using its own MiXCR run on the reads, TCRdb lists one record per CDR3 protein. The sample holds 86,000 or so distinct CDR3 sequences, 20% to 30% seen once. Sequenced material: CD8+ T cells from cultured PBMCs, taken from culture after CMV antigen stimulation. Receptor source: a human donor in good health (CMV status not recorded). Some clones in this sample may be carry-over from other donors' samples.

This clonotype has a single count. The junction shows a germline mismatch at one end, possibly a read error. The chain has TRBV5-1 and TRBJ1-6; D may be TRBD1 (6 bases). The CDR3 consists of 15 residues. The V gene's germline CDR1 is SGHRS and CDR2 YFSETQ. The DNA for the CDR3 is TGCGCCAACAGCACACGCACAGGGAACAATTCACCCCTCCACTTT. Protein product: CANSTRTGNNSPLHF. Based on the CDR3 plus reference TRBV5-1 and TRBJ1-6, the full variable domain is KAGVTQTPRYLIKTRGQQVTLSCSPISGHRSVSWYQQTPGQGLQFLFEYFSETQRNKGNFPGRFSGRQFSNSRSEMNVSTLELGDSALYLCANSTRTGNNSPLHFGNGTRLTVT.

This clonotype came up a few times. The chain links TRBV19 to TRBJ1-2, with 7 bases fitting TRBD1. CDR3 length equals 15 residues. Losses at the gene ends were 1 base for V and 6 bases for J; bases not matched to a gene: 8. From germline, CDR1 is LNHDA and CDR2 SQIVND (reference sequence). The chain's CDR3 is CASSIGWDSDDGYTF. In DNA, the CDR3 is TGTGCCAGTAGTATAGGGTGGGACAGTGATGATGGCTACACCTTC.